This TCR beta chain was observed in a study of metastatic and nonmetastatic thyroid tumors. Across the whole study: Where malignant and benign thyroid patients were concerned, repertoires were compared across blood and tumor or nodule tissue. General observations from the study: Relative to benign nodules, malignant thyroid tumors were reportedly characterized by significantly elevated TCR beta diversity in blood and tumor.

None of the patients had undergone any treatment ahead of thyroid surgery. Trimming removed 0 bases from V and 2 bases from J, with 8 bases in between. From germline, CDR1 is MNHEY and CDR2 SMNVEV (reference sequence). The CDR3 runs 14 residues. Comment on this clone: Antigen unknown.

Under the authors' procedure: A classifier for distant metastasis in papillary thyroid cancer was constructed using CDR3 differences observed across clinicopathological groups. TCRdb re-called the PCR reads through MiXCR. The V and J calls reflect TCRdb's pipeline rather than the authors' work. The sample holds some 46,000 clones; under 25% are singletons and the top ten take over 3%. The origin of this receptor is a male donor with papillary thyroid cancer or a benign thyroid nodule (not recorded which). Some clones in this sample may be carry-over from other donors' samples. This sequence joins TRBV27 and TRBJ2-7; D gene ambiguous. Material: blood. The CDR3 DNA follows: TGTGCCAGCAGTTTATCCGGGCCCACCTACGAGCAGTACTTC. Protein product: CASSLSGPTYEQYF.